The sequence of this T cell receptor beta chain was determined in a study of T cells after yellow fever vaccination (dated by TCRdb to about 2019). Concerning the study at large: Libraries from fractions with low cell numbers were prepared with the SMART-Seq v4 Ultra Low Input RNA kit. To follow T-cell clones before and after primary and booster YFV17D yellow fever vaccination, bulk TCR alpha and beta repertoires were sequenced over time. The cohort comprised two healthy male donors, one aged 18 to 29 and one aged 30 to 40 years. Bulk PBMC replicates and cell subsets were isolated from blood drawn at multiple timepoints before and after both primary and secondary immunization. The investigation overall reported the following: A small share of clonotypes was detected in both CD4 and CD8 compartments, with the overlap likely arising from convergent recombination. Because abundant contaminating clonotypes from the bulk population could be contained in FACS-sorted repertoires, computational filtering was required. After the booster, most clones that had expanded after primary vaccination were detected again (approximately 95% of CD4 and around nine tenths of CD8), suggesting broad maintenance of memory. Only a couple of donors were included in the study, so the extent to which the findings can be generalized is limited. The secondary T-cell response was found to be weaker but faster than the primary response, with a peak reached on day 5 rather than on day 15.

This specimen's treatment or condition label, interpreted: live attenuated yellow fever vaccine strain. At every blood-draw timepoint, two biological replicates of bulk PBMCs were collected. A standard Ficoll-Paque protocol was used to isolate PBMCs from peripheral blood. TriZol was used to extract RNA from bulk PBMCs, CD4 and CD8 fractions, and dextramer-positive and dextramer-negative fractions. The CDR3 has 14 amino acids, counting the end cysteine and phenylalanine. Of all the DNA, just the CDR3 is kept, 42 bases in frame from base 1. Trimming accounts for 12 bases at V and 4 bases at J, while the number of junction bases matched to no gene is 9. Reading the germline V gene gives CDR1 KGHDR and CDR2 SFDVKD. This clonotype was counted only a few times. Its antigen remains undetermined. No base quality information exists; no much larger clone differs at one position. The reads were generated on an Illumina NovaSeq 6000. TCR cDNA was made using 5'RACE template switching, a step that added a universal primer site and unique molecular identifiers. Priming for cDNA synthesis came from both the TCR alpha and TCR beta constant segments. Library amplification used two PCR steps, and the second PCR step added sample barcodes and sequencing adapters. Sequencing of libraries was performed on Illumina HiSeq 2500 (2x100 bp) or NovaSeq (2x150 bp). The paper's data handling went like this. Reads were demultiplexed and collapsed into UMI consensus sequences with MIGEC, and V(D)J alignment was performed with MiXCR. Vaccine-responding clonotypes were identified with edgeR using replicate PBMC samples, with FDR below 0.01 and a log2 fold change above 5 up to day 15 being required. Each bulk clonotype received a CD4 or CD8 identity based on whether the sequenced CD4 or CD8 repertoire contained that clonotype at higher abundance. In-frame beta chains were kept once TCRdb had trimmed the public reads at Q25 with fastp and called clones with MiXCR. Rows are combined by CDR3 protein, so each entry shows the most common genes and DNA. The V and J calls come from TCRdb's annotation, not from the publication. The sample yields about 430,000 distinct CDR3 sequences; approximately 19% were counted once. Clones ranked in the top ten supply roughly 19% of the sample.

The rearrangement joined TRBV24-1 to TRBJ2-3; 10 central bases correspond to TRBD1. The receptor comes from a man younger than 35 who received the YFV17D yellow fever vaccine. The material sequenced was PBMCs, taken before the yellow fever booster vaccination. The nucleotide sequence reads as follows: TGTGCCGTGGACTCGGGACAGGGGTCAGATACGCAGTATTTT. The translation is CAVDSGQGSDTQYF.